The next 17 T cell receptor beta chains were all read from a single sample in a study of monozygotic twins with inflammatory bowel disease. TCRdb reanalyzed the 5' RACE reads, giving one entry per CDR3 protein sequence and no DNA. The table gives about 300,000 distinct CDR3 sequences; the top ten clones make up roughly 5.2% of it. The sequencing sample was made of blood. The receptors originated from a human donor with ulcerative colitis or Crohn's disease, or a healthy co-twin of an affected twin (not recorded which).

The chain recombines TRBV12-3 or TRBV12-4 with TRBJ2-1; no DNA is available, so the TRBD1 call from TCRdb remains unchecked. The CDR3 consists of 12 residues. CDR3 region: CASSLHRQGQFF.

The J gene is TRBJ2-1, the V gene TRBV19; there is no DNA to check the TCRdb D call of TRBD1. Germline lookup yields CDR1 LNHDA and CDR2 SQIVND (reference sequence). This CDR3 has 12 amino acids. The CDR3 loop reads CASSIDRDTQFF. Drawing the rest from reference TRBV19 and TRBJ2-1, the complete variable domain is DGGITQSPKYLFRKEGQNVTLSCEQNLNHDAMYWYRQDPGQGLRLIYYSQIVNDFQKGDIAEGYSVSREKKESFPLTVTSAQKNPTAFYLCASSIDRDTQFFGPGTRLTVL.

This rearrangement joins TRBV20-1 to TRBJ2-3; the TRBD1 assignment by TCRdb is unverifiable without DNA. Germline CDR1 and CDR2: DFQATT and SNEGSKA (reference sequence). The CDR3 is 11 amino acids. The CDR3 is CSAGGSDTQYF.

This chain links TRBV9 with TRBJ2-2; without DNA, the TCRdb call of TRBD2 cannot be checked. Germline V gives CDR1 SGDLS, CDR2 YYNGEE. The CDR3 length is 19 residues. CDR3 in amino acids: CASSRGRGRRLGDTGELFF.

The CDR3 loop is CASSPGRAGTDTQYF. J is TRBJ2-3 and V is TRBV9; TCRdb's assignment of TRBD2 cannot be checked, as there is no DNA. The length of the CDR3 is 15 residues. Germline CDR1 and CDR2: SGDLS and YYNGEE.

The chain uses TRBV7-2 and TRBJ2-7; TCRdb's D call, TRBD2, is unchecked because there is no DNA. The CDR3 totals 13 residues. Germline V gene data show CDR1 as SGHTA and CDR2 as FQGNSA. CDR3 sequence: CASSRGGRSEQYF.

The chain uses TRBV6-6 and TRBJ2-1. This CDR3 is built from 13 residues. The germline gives CDR1 MNHNY, CDR2 SVGAGI (reference sequence). This CDR3 is CASAESSYNEQFF.

The chain has TRBV7-8 and TRBJ2-3. This CDR3 comprises 13 residues. Per the germline V gene, CDR1 is SGHVS and CDR2 is FQNEAQ. CDR3 sequence reads: CASSFSRTDTQYF.

J is TRBJ1-4 and V is TRBV3-1. Germline V lookup: CDR1 LGHDT, CDR2 YNNKEL (reference sequence). This CDR3 contains 12 residues. The CDR3 reads CASRTHNEKLFF. The entire variable domain, with the rest obtained from reference TRBV3-1 and TRBJ1-4, is as follows: DTAVSQTPKYLVTQMGNDKSIKCEQNLGHDTMYWYKQDSKKFLKIMFSYNNKELIINETVPNRFSPKSPDKAHLNLHINSLELGDSAVYFCASRTHNEKLFFGSGTQLSVL.

V and J are TRBV15 and TRBJ2-7; TCRdb's D call, TRBD1, is unchecked because there is no DNA. The CDR3 has 15 residues. The germline gives CDR1 LNHNV, CDR2 YYDKDF (reference sequence). CDR3 in amino acids: CATSLGTGNSYEQYF.

This chain uses TRBV5-1 with TRBJ2-7. Looked up from germline, CDR1 is SGHRS and CDR2 is YFSETQ. The CDR3 consists of 13 residues. CDR3 in amino acids: CASSSGNAYEQYF. The whole variable domain, remainder taken from reference TRBV5-1 and TRBJ2-7, is KAGVTQTPRYLIKTRGQQVTLSCSPISGHRSVSWYQQTPGQGLQFLFEYFSETQRNKGNFPGRFSGRQFSNSRSEMNVSTLELGDSALYLCASSSGNAYEQYFGPGTRLTVT.

This chain connects TRBV10-3 to TRBJ2-3. The germline CDR1 and CDR2 sequences are ENHRY and SYGVKD. This CDR3 has 13 amino acids. The CDR3 loop reads CAITQENTDTQYF.

This chain links TRBV20-1 with TRBJ1-2; there is no DNA to check the TCRdb D call of TRBD1. The CDR3 contains 15 residues. Per germline, CDR1 DFQATT and CDR2 SNEGSKA (reference sequence). CDR3 sequence: CSASTGQGRFYGYTF.

V is TRBV28 and J is TRBJ2-7; the TRBD1 assignment by TCRdb is unverifiable without DNA. The CDR3 consists of 15 residues. Looked up from germline, CDR1 is MDHEN and CDR2 is SYDVKM. The chain's CDR3 is CASSLPGTGNYEQYF.

This chain joins TRBV4-3 and TRBJ2-7; the D call from TCRdb, TRBD1, cannot be confirmed without DNA. The CDR3 loop spans 17 amino acids. Germline V gene data show CDR1 as LGHNA and CDR2 as YSLEER. This CDR3 is CASSHHLAGTGSYEQYF.

The genes are TRBV9 and TRBJ2-2; TCRdb selects TRBD2, and the lack of DNA leaves this call unchecked. Per the germline V gene, CDR1 is SGDLS and CDR2 is YYNGEE. The CDR3 totals 21 residues. The CDR3 reads CASSVAPFGLAGFVGTGELFF.

This rearrangement joins TRBV4-3 to TRBJ2-5; the TCRdb D gene call, TRBD2, has no DNA to confirm it. The germline V gene encodes CDR1 LGHNA and CDR2 YSLEER. This CDR3 spans 15 amino acids. The CDR3: CASSQDMRVGETQYF.